The present T cell receptor beta chain was sequenced within a study of CD8 T cells in ankylosing spondylitis. Study outcomes and limitations: The clones that were linked to disease were reported to be significantly enriched in matched synovial fluid samples from ankylosing spondylitis patients. Typical of ankylosing spondylitis blood, it appeared, was a TCR beta motif of several highly homologous variants.

Making use of molecular barcodes, quantitative 5'-RACE generated TCR beta libraries. MiXCR was run by TCRdb on the 5' RACE reads, yielding one entry per CDR3 protein. The sample carries about 540,000 distinct CDR3 sequences, roughly 12% recorded once. Worth noting for this clonotype: The antigen is unknown.

The germline V gene has CDR1 SGHTA and CDR2 FQGNSA. Trimming cost V 1 base and J 4 bases; bases outside gene matches: 11. The CDR3 extends over 17 amino acids. The sequenced material came from blood, either unsorted or a sorted T cell fraction (not recorded which). The clonotype comes from a male donor with ankylosing spondylitis. J is TRBJ1-1 and V is TRBV7-2, with TRBD1 identical over 8 bases. CDR3 amino acids: CASSLVLAGGLFTEAFF. CDR3 DNA sequence: TGTGCCAGCAGCTTAGTACTGGCAGGGGGCCTGTTCACTGAAGCTTTCTTT.